These 19 T cell receptor beta chains share one sample of origin, sequenced in a study of blood T cell repertoires in COVID-19. Method: immunoSEQ multiplex PCR; TCRdb's copy keeps in-frame clones and lacks some. The repertoire holds fewer than 200,000 clones, with 83% as singletons. Sequencing was performed on peripheral blood. These receptors all come from an older woman who had recovered from COVID-19.

The V call is TRBV23-1, the J call TRBJ2-1, with 10 bases matching TRBD2. Being an ORF, TRBV23-1 has a function that is uncertain. The CDR3 sequence is 19 residues long. V shed 4 bases and J 0 bases; nucleotides not matched to a gene: 12. The CDR3 sequence: CASSPGASGGPSSYNEQFF. CDR3 nucleotides: TGCGCCAGCAGTCCCGGGGCTAGCGGGGGACCAAGCTCCTACAATGAGCAGTTCTTC.

This sequence joins TRBV6-4 and TRBJ2-7; 8 bases match TRBD1. V dropped 5 bases and J dropped 0; count of bases not matched to a gene: 3. Germline V gene sequence: CDR1 MRHNA, CDR2 SNTAGT. The CDR3 runs 14 residues. The CDR3 DNA reads TGTGCCAGCAGTCCGGACAGGGACTCCTACGAGCAGTACTTC. The encoded protein is CASSPDRDSYEQYF.

This sequence joins TRBV10-3 and TRBJ2-3, with 10 bases lining up with TRBD1. The CDR3 sequence is 14 residues long. With 10 bases clipped from V and 4 bases from J, the junction kept 8 bases outside the gene matches. CDR1 and CDR2 from the germline V gene are ENHRY and SYGVKD. For the CDR3, the DNA is TGTGCCACGGGTCCGGGACAGGGGTCAGATACGCAGTATTTT. Translated: CATGPGQGSDTQYF.

This clone has a handful of counts. This CDR3 reads CASSQGTGGNSPLHF. The CDR3 DNA sequence: TGCGCCAGCAGCCAAGGAACAGGGGGTAATTCACCCCTCCACTTT. The V gene is TRBV4-3, the J gene TRBJ1-6; 8 bases map to TRBD1. The ends lost 1 base at V and 6 bases at J; junction bases unmatched: 2. Germline lookup yields CDR1 LGHNA and CDR2 YSLEER. CDR3 length equals 15 residues.

The rearrangement links TRBV7-9 to TRBJ2-6; a possible D gene is TRBD1 (6 bases). V lost 2 bases, J lost 0 bases, and 14 bases lay in between. CDR1 SEHNR and CDR2 FQNEAQ come from the germline V gene (reference sequence). The CDR3 extends over 18 amino acids. The CDR3 DNA reads as TGTGCCAGCAGCTTACCAAGGACAGCCTCCTCTGGGGCCAACGTCCTGACTTTC. Translated, it gives CASSLPRTASSGANVLTF. The full variable domain, rest sourced from reference TRBV7-9 and TRBJ2-6, is DTGVSQNPRHKITKRGQNVTFRCDPISEHNRLYWYRQTLGQGPEFLTYFQNEAQLEKSRLLSDRFSAERPKGSFSTLEIQRTEQGDSAMYLCASSLPRTASSGANVLTFGAGSRLTVL.

The chain combines TRBV27 with TRBJ1-1; D is possibly TRBD1 (6 bases). The length of the CDR3 is 13 residues. The germline V gene encodes CDR1 MNHEY and CDR2 SMNVEV (reference sequence). V dropped 5 bases and J dropped 4 bases, with 11 bases sitting between them. The CDR3 spells CASSTGMGTEAFF. In DNA, the CDR3 is TGTGCCAGCAGTACAGGGATGGGCACTGAAGCTTTCTTT.

The V and J genes are TRBV4-1 and TRBJ2-3, with D possibly matching TRBD1 (5 bases). V dropped 0 bases and J dropped 4 bases, with 11 bases sitting between them. CDR3 size: 15 residues. CDR1 MGHRA and CDR2 YSYEKL come from the germline V gene. CDR3 region: CASSQDGRAADTQYF. CDR3 sequence (DNA): TGCGCCAGCAGCCAAGATGGCAGGGCAGCAGATACGCAGTATTTT.

The chain couples TRBV7-2 to TRBJ1-5, with D maybe TRBD1 (6 bases). The CDR3 spans 15 residues. Trimming shortened V by 5 bases and J by 5 bases, and 16 bases separated the two germline ends. Germline V gives CDR1 SGHTA, CDR2 FQGNSA. CDR3 DNA: TGTGCCAGCAGCCCCACAGGGACCCTCGATCAGCCCCAGCATTTT. The encoded protein is CASSPTGTLDQPQHF.

The rearrangement joins TRBV6-5 to TRBJ1-1, with TRBD1 as a possible D gene (5 bases). Trimming took 8 bases from V and 1 from J, leaving 11 bases between them. In germline, CDR1 is MNHEY, CDR2 SVGAGI. The CDR3 contains 13 residues. The CDR3 spells CASSQTGNTEAFF. The CDR3 DNA sequence: TGTGCCAGCTCCCAAACAGGGAACACTGAAGCTTTCTTT.

V usage is TRBV2 and J usage is TRBJ2-2; 9 bases match TRBD2. Trimming at V came to 3 bases and at J to 6 bases, leaving 14 bases not matched to a gene. CDR3 length: 18 amino acids. Germline lookup yields CDR1 SNHLY and CDR2 FYNNEI. This chain's CDR3 is CASSDGVAGAPRAGELFF. CDR3 sequence (DNA): TGTGCCAGCAGTGATGGGGTAGCGGGGGCCCCTCGGGCCGGGGAGCTGTTTTTT.

This chain links TRBV15 with TRBJ2-7; D gene uncertain. Germline assignment: CDR1 LNHNV and CDR2 YYDKDF (reference sequence). The ends were cut back, 1 base at V and 0 bases at J, with 13 bases in the middle. The CDR3 totals 16 residues. Here the CDR3 DNA reads TGTGCCACCAGCAGAGTGGTCTTAAGGAGCTCCTACGAGCAGTACTTC. It translates to CATSRVVLRSSYEQYF.

This chain links TRBV5-1 with TRBJ1-2, with 7 bases aligning to TRBD1. J gave up 6 bases and V 0 bases, and 5 bases lay outside the gene matches. CDR1 is SGHRS, CDR2 YFSETQ, per germline. The CDR3 contains 14 residues. The CDR3 DNA is TGCGCCAGCAGCTTGGACGCACAGGGGAATGGCTACACCTTC. Translation gives CASSLDAQGNGYTF.

The V call is TRBV18, the J call TRBJ2-5; possible D gene TRBD2, 5 bases. Trimming stripped 1 base from V and 5 bases from J, with 14 bases between. Germline V lookup: CDR1 KGHSH, CDR2 LQKENI. The CDR3 loop spans 15 amino acids. CDR3 sequence: CASSPRVLAEETQYF. CDR3 nucleotide sequence: TGTGCCAGCTCACCACGGGTGCTAGCCGAGGAGACCCAGTACTTC.

This clone was observed a few times. The chain recombines TRBV6-4 with TRBJ2-1; TRBD1 matches 9 bases. Germline CDR1 reads MRHNA; CDR2 reads SNTAGT. V was pared by 6 bases and J by 6 bases, with 6 bases of the junction left unmatched. The CDR3 loop spans 14 amino acids. The CDR3 reads CASSPTGGTNEQFF. The CDR3 DNA reads TGTGCCAGCAGCCCGACAGGGGGGACCAATGAGCAGTTCTTC.

The chain is built from TRBV5-1 and TRBJ1-2; possible D gene TRBD1, 5 bases. The CDR3 extends over 14 amino acids. Germline V gene lookup returns CDR1 SGHRS and CDR2 YFSETQ. V lost 4 bases and J 3 bases, leaving 13 bases between the germline ends. The CDR3 spells CASSPGRGDYGYTF. DNA for the CDR3: TGCGCCAGCAGCCCGGGACGGGGGGACTATGGCTACACCTTC.

In nucleotides, the CDR3 is TGTGCCACCAGCAGGTGGGCAGATACTAATGAAAAACTGTTTTTT. Its translation is CATSRWADTNEKLFF. The gene calls are TRBV15 and TRBJ1-4; the D is unclear. Germline CDR1 and CDR2: LNHNV and YYDKDF (reference sequence). Trimming took off 3 bases at V and 2 bases at J, with 10 bases between the two ends. CDR3 size: 15 residues.

The chain employs TRBV19 and TRBJ2-2; 8 bases are shared with TRBD1. The ends lost 5 bases at V and 7 bases at J; junction bases unmatched: 9. Germline V gene lookup returns CDR1 LNHDA and CDR2 SQIVND (reference sequence). The CDR3 is made up of 15 amino acids. The CDR3 DNA reads TGTGCCAGTAGTTACCAGGGGGCTTCGGTCGGGGAGCTGTTTTTT. Residues: CASSYQGASVGELFF.

The V call is TRBV4-1, the J call TRBJ2-7, with D possibly matching TRBD2 (5 bases). V dropped 1 base and J dropped 6 bases, with 7 bases sitting between them. Germline V gene lookup returns CDR1 MGHRA and CDR2 YSYEKL. This CDR3 is built from 12 residues. DNA of the CDR3: TGCGCCAGCAGCCAAGGGGCGGGCGAGCAGTACTTC. It encodes CASSQGAGEQYF.

This clone was found once. The chain is built from TRBV5-6 and TRBJ2-5, with D hard to call. V was clipped by 0 bases and J by 5 bases, with 8 bases between them. The V gene's germline CDR1 is SGHDT and CDR2 YYEEEE. The CDR3 is made up of 13 amino acids. CDR3 in DNA: TGTGCCAGCAGCTTGGGGGCCCGGGAGACCCAGTACTTC. The encoded protein is CASSLGARETQYF.